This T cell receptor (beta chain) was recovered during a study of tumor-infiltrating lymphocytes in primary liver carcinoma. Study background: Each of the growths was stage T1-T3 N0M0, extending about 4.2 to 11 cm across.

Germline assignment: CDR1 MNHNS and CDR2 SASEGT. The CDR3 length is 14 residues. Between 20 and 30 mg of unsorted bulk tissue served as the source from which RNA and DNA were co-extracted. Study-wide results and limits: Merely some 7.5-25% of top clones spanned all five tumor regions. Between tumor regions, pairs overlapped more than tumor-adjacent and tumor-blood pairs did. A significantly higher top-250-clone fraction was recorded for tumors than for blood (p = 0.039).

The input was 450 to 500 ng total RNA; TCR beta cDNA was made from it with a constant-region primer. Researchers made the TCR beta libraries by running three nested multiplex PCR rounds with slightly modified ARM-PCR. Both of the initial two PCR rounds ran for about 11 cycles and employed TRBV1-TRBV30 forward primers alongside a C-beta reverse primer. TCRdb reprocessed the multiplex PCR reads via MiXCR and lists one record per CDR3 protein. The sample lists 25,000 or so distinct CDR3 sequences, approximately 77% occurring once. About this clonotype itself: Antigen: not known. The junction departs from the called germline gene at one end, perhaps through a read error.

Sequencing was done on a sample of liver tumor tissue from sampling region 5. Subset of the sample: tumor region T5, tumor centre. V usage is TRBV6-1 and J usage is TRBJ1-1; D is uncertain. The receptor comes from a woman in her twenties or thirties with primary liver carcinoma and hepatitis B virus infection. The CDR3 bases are TGCGCCAGCAGTGAGTACTCCCCTTACTCTGAAGCTTTCTTC. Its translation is CASSEYSPYSEAFF.